The clone carrying this TCR beta chain showed up just once. This sample was included in a study of blood T cell repertoires in COVID-19. The trim removed 0 bases at V and 2 bases at J, leaving 7 bases unmatched. The CDR3 contains 17 residues. Germline V gene data show CDR1 as WNHNN and CDR2 as SYGVQD (reference sequence). Profiled with immunoSEQ multiplex PCR; TCRdb holds only in-frame clones, not every one. This table holds roughly 80,000 clones, 60% to 80% found once. The chain combines TRBV10-1 with TRBJ2-3, with 8 bases that match TRBD2. Sequencing was carried out using peripheral blood. This TCR was sampled from a man aged 65 to 79 with active or convalescent COVID-19. This CDR3 is CASSESEAGGATDTQYF. CDR3 nucleotide sequence: TGCGCCAGCAGTGAGTCCGAAGCCGGGGGGGCCACAGATACGCAGTATTTT.